The 18 T cell receptor beta chains below were found in one sample sequenced in a study of T cell repertoires in cytomegalovirus infection. TCRdb redid the calling of the reads with MiXCR, one entry per CDR3 protein. The sample yields approximately 500,000 distinct CDR3 sequences, approximately 15% seen once. What was sequenced was CD8+ T cells from PBMCs. The receptors shown here come from a human donor in good health (CMV status not recorded). Some clones in this sample may be carry-over from other donors' samples.

This clonotype has a count of ten or more. The chain joins TRBV10-2 to TRBJ2-7; weak D call: TRBD1 (5 bases). Germline CDR1 and CDR2: WSHSY and SAAADI. The CDR3 covers 14 residues. Trimming shortened V by 6 bases and J by 2 bases, and 14 bases separated the two germline ends. The CDR3 region has the DNA TGCGCCAGCAGAAGGGGCAGTGCCACCTACGAGCAGTACTTC. Amino acids: CASRRGSATYEQYF.

This clonotype has a handful of counts. This chain links TRBV6-1 with TRBJ2-7, with D possibly TRBD1 on 5 matching bases. V was pared by 1 base and J by 0 bases, with 10 bases between. Per the germline V gene, CDR1 is MNHNS and CDR2 is SASEGT. The CDR3 has 15 residues. CDR3 bases: TGTGCCAGCAGTGAAGGTAGGGGCTACTCCTACGAGCAGTACTTC. This gives the protein CASSEGRGYSYEQYF.

This clonotype has only a few counts. This rearrangement joins TRBV10-3 to TRBJ1-1, with 8 nucleotides matching TRBD1. Losses at the gene ends were 5 bases for V and 5 bases for J; bases not matched to a gene: 7. CDR1 is ENHRY, CDR2 SYGVKD, per germline. The CDR3 has 14 amino acids. DNA of the CDR3: TGTGCCATCAGTCCGACAGGGGCTCGGACTGAAGCTTTCTTT. This codes for CAISPTGARTEAFF.

This chain links TRBV3-1 with TRBJ2-3; D gene ambiguous. The V end lost 0 bases, the J end lost 5 bases, and 3 bases lay between the germline ends. The CDR3 runs to 12 residues. Germline V gives CDR1 LGHDT, CDR2 YNNKEL (reference sequence). CDR3 sequence: CASSQERDTQYF. The CDR3 nucleotides are TGTGCCAGCAGCCAAGAACGAGATACGCAGTATTTT.

This clonotype was seen repeatedly, ten times or more. The chain joins TRBV7-9 to TRBJ1-4; D is perhaps TRBD1 (6 bases). V was cut by 6 bases and J by 8 bases, with 16 bases left in between. The CDR3 is made up of 14 amino acids. Germline CDR1 reads SEHNR; CDR2 reads FQNEAQ (reference sequence). The CDR3 loop is CASRRPGEGEKLFF. In nucleotides, the CDR3 is TGTGCCAGCAGACGACCAGGGGAAGGGGAAAAACTGTTTTTT.

This clonotype was picked up many times. The chain couples TRBV7-6 to TRBJ2-7; D might be TRBD2 (5 bases). In germline, CDR1 is SGHVS, CDR2 FNYEAQ. V lost 1 base, J lost 0 bases, and 10 bases lay in between. The CDR3 spans 15 residues. CDR3 region: CASSLEPGSSYEQYF. The CDR3 bases are TGTGCCAGCAGCTTAGAGCCGGGGTCCTCCTACGAGCAGTACTTC.

This clonotype was detected only a few times. V is TRBV28 and J is TRBJ1-2; no clear D gene. This CDR3 has 17 amino acids. CDR1 and CDR2 (germline): MDHEN, SYDVKM. Trimming stripped 7 bases from V and 2 bases from J, with 23 bases between. CDR3 amino acids: CASTLSGWQDLNYGYTF. The CDR3 DNA sequence: TGTGCCAGCACCCTTAGCGGGTGGCAGGATTTGAACTATGGCTACACCTTC.

Many counts were recorded for this clonotype. V and J are TRBV6-1 and TRBJ2-7; 9 bases map to TRBD1. CDR3 length: 13 amino acids. Per germline, CDR1 MNHNS and CDR2 SASEGT. The CDR3 DNA sequence: TGTTCCACCCCCGGGACAGGGATCTACGAGCAGTACTTC. Translated: CSTPGTGIYEQYF.

The sample holds a few counts of this clonotype. The chain is built from TRBV9 and TRBJ1-1; 7 bases are a match to TRBD1. This CDR3 comprises 14 residues. Germline lookup yields CDR1 SGDLS and CDR2 YYNGEE. With V trimmed by 4 bases and J by 5 bases, 8 bases remained unmatched. CDR3 nucleotide sequence: TGTGCCAGCAGCTCCCAACAGGGGAGAACTGAAGCTTTCTTT. It is translated as CASSSQQGRTEAFF.

This clonotype was recorded at least ten times. J is TRBJ2-1 and V is TRBV4-1, with D unclear. The CDR3 is 18 residues long. CDR1 is MGHRA and CDR2 is YSYEKL in the germline V gene. The V gene lost 3 bases and the J gene lost 0 bases, with 18 bases spanning the gap. The CDR3 reads CASSHQTTSGSSYNEQFF. The CDR3 DNA reads as TGCGCCAGCAGCCACCAAACTACTTCCGGAAGCTCCTACAATGAGCAGTTCTTC.

This clonotype was detected only a few times. The rearrangement uses TRBV2 and TRBJ1-2; D uncertain. Trimming left V 2 bases short and J 3 bases short, with 13 bases between. This CDR3 has 15 residues. The germline CDR1 and CDR2 sequences are SNHLY and FYNNEI. The DNA of the CDR3 is TGTGCCAGCAGTGAATCCGGTCCTAGGGACTATGGCTACACCTTC. Encoded protein: CASSESGPRDYGYTF.

This clonotype was recorded at least ten times. The chain couples TRBV6-6 to TRBJ2-7, with 8 bases that match TRBD1. The CDR3 has 15 residues. The germline V gene has CDR1 MNHNY and CDR2 SVGAGI (reference sequence). The ends lost 2 bases at V and 3 bases at J; junction bases unmatched: 6. In DNA form, the CDR3 reads TGTGCCAGCAGTTACCCGGACAGGGTCTTCTACGAGCAGTACTTC. Its protein is CASSYPDRVFYEQYF.

This clonotype has ten or more counts. J is TRBJ2-3 and V is TRBV6-2 or TRBV6-3; D is unresolved. The CDR3 runs 12 residues. The germline V and J ends were trimmed by 5 bases and 8 bases, with 11 bases remaining between them. The germline CDR1 and CDR2 sequences are MNHEY and SVGEGT. The CDR3 reads CASSTGRRTQYF. The CDR3 DNA reads as TGTGCCAGCAGTACCGGCAGACGTACGCAGTATTTT.

Many counts were recorded for this clonotype. The chain has TRBV7-6 and TRBJ1-4; D unresolved. Germline CDR1 is SGHVS and CDR2 is FNYEAQ. The CDR3 loop spans 15 amino acids. The ends were cut back, 1 base at V and 0 bases at J, with 6 bases in the middle. CDR3 residues: CASSLVSATNEKLFF. Here the CDR3 DNA reads TGTGCCAGCAGCTTAGTTAGTGCAACTAATGAAAAACTGTTTTTT.

This rearrangement joins TRBV27 to TRBJ1-2; D gene ambiguous. The germline V gene encodes CDR1 MNHEY and CDR2 SMNVEV (reference sequence). The CDR3 is 13 amino acids. V was shortened by 5 bases and J by 6 bases, with 13 bases between the two germline ends. The CDR3 loop is CASSLDGVDGYTF. CDR3 in DNA: TGTGCCAGCAGTCTGGACGGCGTCGATGGCTACACCTTC.

This clonotype was found many times. V is TRBV7-9 and J is TRBJ1-5; 9 nucleotides line up with TRBD1. The CDR3 extends over 16 amino acids. Trimming at V came to 4 bases and at J to 6 bases, leaving 10 bases not matched to a gene. The V gene's germline CDR1 is SEHNR and CDR2 FQNEAQ (reference sequence). This CDR3 is CASSSTGGGGRQPQHF. The CDR3 coding sequence is TGTGCCAGCAGCTCGACAGGGGGAGGGGGTCGTCAGCCCCAGCATTTT.

The table lists this clonotype with many counts. The rearrangement uses TRBV7-9 and TRBJ2-3; TRBD1 aligns across 12 bases. V shed 5 bases, J shed 3 bases, and the junction held 15 bases outside the gene matches. The V gene's germline CDR1 is SEHNR and CDR2 FQNEAQ (reference sequence). The length of the CDR3 is 19 residues. The CDR3, as DNA: TGTGCCAGCAGCCCTGGAACCGGGACAGGGGGCGAGGGAACAGATACGCAGTATTTT. Its translation is CASSPGTGTGGEGTDTQYF.

At least ten counts were recorded for this clonotype. This chain uses TRBV11-1 with TRBJ2-1; 7 bases agree with TRBD2. Germline trimming cut 2 bases from V and 13 bases from J; bases unmatched to any gene: 14. In germline, CDR1 is SGHAT, CDR2 FQDESV (reference sequence). The CDR3 totals 15 residues. The DNA for the CDR3 is TGTGCCAGCAGCTTACGAAGCCGCCGGGACTACGATCAGTTCTTC. Amino acid sequence: CASSLRSRRDYDQFF.